This T cell receptor beta chain derives from a study of blood T cell repertoires in COVID-19. As for the study in general: T cells, B-cell-depleted T cells, or PBMCs supplied cDNA or gDNA.

Data came from immunoSEQ multiplex PCR; TCRdb stores just in-frame clones and leaves some out. The sample lists about 220,000 clones; about 80% were seen once. V shed 3 bases, J shed 5 bases, and the junction held 12 bases outside the gene matches. CDR3 length: 15 amino acids. Per the germline V gene, CDR1 is GTSNPN and CDR2 is SVGIG (reference sequence). The rearrangement links TRBV30 to TRBJ2-5; 7 bases match TRBD2. This clonotype was sampled from a woman in her sixties with acute or convalescent COVID-19. Sequences were obtained from peripheral blood. CDR3 in DNA: TGTGCCTGGAGCGCTCTGGGCGCCGGGGGGGAGACCCAGTACTTC. Its protein product is CAWSALGAGGETQYF.